These 5 T cell receptor beta chains share one sample of origin, sequenced in a study of blood T cell repertoires in COVID-19 (dated by TCRdb to 2020 to 2022). Library preparation employed the immunoSEQ multiplex PCR assay. TCRdb's version of the immuneACCESS table is confined to in-frame rearrangements and falls short of the full clone set. An unresolved V gene accounts for under half of the shortfall where checked; the remainder is of unknown origin. The sample contains some 57,000 clones, about four fifths of them found a single time. Of the sample, 11% falls within the top ten clones. Sequenced material: peripheral blood. All receptors come from a man aged 80 or over with COVID-19, enrolled during active disease.

V is TRBV11-2 and J is TRBJ2-1, with a tentative D call TRBD1 (5 bases). V was shortened by 7 bases and J by 3 bases, with 10 bases between the two germline ends. The CDR3 extends over 13 amino acids. Germline CDR1 reads SGHAT; CDR2 reads FQNNGV. CDR3 in DNA: TGTGCCAGCACCAGGGAAGACTACAATGAGCAGTTCTTC. It codes for CASTREDYNEQFF.

The V and J genes are TRBV7-9 and TRBJ1-2, with TRBD1 matching 7 bases. CDR3 length: 16 residues. Germline-derived CDR1 and CDR2 are SEHNR and FQNEAQ (reference sequence). Trimming took 5 bases from V and 0 from J; bases not matched to a gene: 9. The CDR3 DNA sequence: TGTGCCAGCAGCCCAGTCGGGACAGTCGCTAACTATGGCTACACCTTC. This codes for CASSPVGTVANYGYTF.

The chain employs TRBV24-1 and TRBJ2-2; D not certain. The CDR3 length is 14 residues. Trimming removed 6 bases from V and 5 bases from J, with 12 bases in between. Per germline, CDR1 KGHDR and CDR2 SFDVKD. The CDR3 DNA is TGTGCCACCAGTAAAAGTGGGCGAACCGGGGAGCTGTTTTTT. It is translated as CATSKSGRTGELFF.

The V call is TRBV18, the J call TRBJ2-6; a possible D gene is TRBD1 (6 bases). The germline gives CDR1 KGHSH, CDR2 LQKENI. V was shortened by 1 base and J by 13 bases, with 14 bases between the two germline ends. The CDR3 loop spans 14 amino acids. The chain's CDR3 is CASSPQDSSSVLTF. The CDR3 bases are TGTGCCAGCTCACCACAGGACAGTTCGTCAGTCCTGACTTTC.

This clone has only a few counts. The chain has TRBV19 and TRBJ1-1; D is unresolved. There are 14 residues in the CDR3. V was shortened by 3 bases and J by 3 bases, with 11 bases between the two germline ends. Germline-derived CDR1 and CDR2 are LNHDA and SQIVND (reference sequence). CDR3 region: CASSMRLSHTEAFF. The CDR3, as DNA: TGTGCCAGTAGTATGCGTTTATCACACACTGAAGCTTTCTTT.